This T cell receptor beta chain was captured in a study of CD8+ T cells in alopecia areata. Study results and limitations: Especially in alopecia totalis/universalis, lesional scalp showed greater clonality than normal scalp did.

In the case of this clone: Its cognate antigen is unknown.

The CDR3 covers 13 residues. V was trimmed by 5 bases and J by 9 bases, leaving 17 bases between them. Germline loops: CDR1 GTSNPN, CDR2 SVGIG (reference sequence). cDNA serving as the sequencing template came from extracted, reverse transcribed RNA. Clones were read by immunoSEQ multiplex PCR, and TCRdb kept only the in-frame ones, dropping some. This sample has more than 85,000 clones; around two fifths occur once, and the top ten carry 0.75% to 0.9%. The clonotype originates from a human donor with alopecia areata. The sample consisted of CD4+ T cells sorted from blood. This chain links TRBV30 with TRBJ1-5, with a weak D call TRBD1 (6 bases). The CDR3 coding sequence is TGTGCCTGGGGAGCAGGGGCCCCGGGGCCCCAGCATTTT. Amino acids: CAWGAGAPGPQHF.